The 21 T cell receptor beta chains listed next were all sequenced from one sample in a study of CD4 and CD8 cells across lung adenocarcinoma regions. MiXCR, run by TCRdb on the PCR reads, gives a single entry per CDR3 protein. The sample lists tens of thousands of distinct CDR3 sequences, roughly half occurring once. Sequenced input: CD8+ T cells from the center of a lung tumor. Receptors were obtained from a female donor with lung adenocarcinoma. The CD4 and CD8 labels of this study may be unreliable.

V is TRBV10-2 and J is TRBJ2-2; either TRBD1 or TRBD2 may fit D (6 bases each). The CDR3 is 14 residues long. Germline CDR1 and CDR2: WSHSY and SAAADI. Between the trimmed V and J ends, which lost 8 bases and 4 bases, there was a span of 14 bases. The CDR3, as DNA: TGCGCCAGCTGGGGGGCGGCTGGCACCGGGGAGCTGTTTTTT. Translating it yields CASWGAAGTGELFF.

This clonotype came up once. The CDR3 region is CASSYRTNQGGYTF. The CDR3 DNA sequence: TGTGCCAGCAGTTACCGTACGAACCAAGGTGGCTACACCTTC. The chain is built from TRBV6-5 and TRBJ1-2; D ambiguous. Trimming took 2 bases from V and 7 from J, leaving 14 bases between them. The germline gives CDR1 MNHEY, CDR2 SVGAGI. The CDR3 sequence is 14 residues long.

This clonotype was counted only a few times. The V gene is TRBV30, the J gene TRBJ2-2, with TRBD1 identical over 8 bases. The CDR3 totals 16 residues. Per the germline V gene, CDR1 is GTSNPN and CDR2 is SVGIG (reference sequence). V dropped 3 bases and J dropped 1; count of bases not matched to a gene: 7. CDR3: CAWRAQGTGNTGELFF. The CDR3 DNA sequence: TGTGCCTGGAGGGCGCAAGGGACAGGGAACACCGGGGAGCTGTTTTTT. Based on the CDR3 plus reference TRBV30 and TRBJ2-2, the full variable domain is SQTIHQWPATLVQPVGSPLSLECTVEGTSNPNLYWYRQAAGRGLQLLFYSVGIGQISSEVPQNLSASRPQDRQFILSSKKLLLSDSGFYLCAWRAQGTGNTGELFFGEGSRLTVL.

V is TRBV6-1 and J is TRBJ2-2, with 7 bases matching TRBD1. The better agreement between TRBJ2-3 and the DNA end casts doubt on the J call. Germline-derived CDR1 and CDR2 are MNHNS and SASEGT. This CDR3 region has 17 residues. CDR3 residues: CASSEALKGVSTGAQYF. The CDR3 nucleotides read TGTGCCAGCAGTGAGGCCCTCAAGGGGGTGAGCACAGGGGCGCAGTATTTT.

In DNA form, the CDR3 reads TGTGCCAGCAGTTCCCGACCCGACACCGGGGAGCTGTTTTTT. Its translation is CASSSRPDTGELFF. The J gene is TRBJ2-2, the V gene TRBV12-3 or TRBV12-4; D remains unclear. The CDR3 spans 14 residues. Trimming removed 4 bases at V and 3 bases at J, with 9 bases between.

This chain joins TRBV4-1 and TRBJ2-2; maybe TRBD2 (6 bases). CDR3 length equals 18 residues. The ends were cut back, 1 base at V and 0 bases at J, with 15 bases in the middle. CDR1 is MGHRA, CDR2 YSYEKL, per germline. CDR3 sequence: CASSQGPRGSTNTGELFF. CDR3 DNA sequence: TGCGCCAGCAGCCAAGGGCCGCGGGGTAGCACGAACACCGGGGAGCTGTTTTTT.

CDR3 in amino acids: CASSFGTSGGETQYF. CDR3 nucleotides: TGTGCCAGCAGTTTCGGGACTAGCGGGGGGGAGACCCAGTACTTC. This sequence joins TRBV3-1 and TRBJ2-1; 15 bases align to TRBD2. Gene TRBJ2-5 matches the end of the DNA better, so the J call may be wrong. Looked up from germline, CDR1 is LGHDT and CDR2 is YNNKEL (reference sequence). This CDR3 contains 15 residues.

Comment on this clonotype: A junction end diverges from the germline sequence, so it may reflect a read error. The chain recombines TRBV10-1 with TRBJ2-2; TRBD2 aligns across 7 bases. CDR1 is WNHNN and CDR2 is SYGVQD in the germline V gene (reference sequence). The CDR3 extends over 17 amino acids. This CDR3 reads CASSDPGTCARSGELFF. DNA of the CDR3: TGCGCCAGCAGTGATCCCGGGACCTGTGCGAGAAGCGGGGAGCTGTTTTTC.

The rearrangement uses TRBV14 and TRBJ2-1, with 7 bases aligning to TRBD2. Germline lookup yields CDR1 SGHDN and CDR2 FVKESK. Trimming took 3 bases from V and 5 from J; bases not matched to a gene: 4. The CDR3 consists of 14 residues. The CDR3: CASSQGGRHNEQFF. The CDR3 nucleotides read TGTGCCAGCAGCCAGGGCGGGAGACACAATGAGCAGTTCTTC. Drawing the rest from reference TRBV14 and TRBJ2-1, the complete variable domain is EAGVTQFPSHSVIEKGQTVTLRCDPISGHDNLYWYRRVMGKEIKFLLHFVKESKQDESGMPNNRFLAERTGGTYSTLKVQPAELEDSGVYFCASSQGGRHNEQFFGPGTRLTVL.

The chain couples TRBV27 to TRBJ2-5; 11 bases are a match to TRBD2. The end of the DNA is better explained by TRBJ2-7, so the J call may be wrong. The CDR3 extends over 15 amino acids. Per the germline V gene, CDR1 is MNHEY and CDR2 is SMNVEV (reference sequence). The DNA of the CDR3 is TGTGCCAGCAGTTTATCGTTAGCGGGAGGGTCCGAGCAGTACTTC. This codes for CASSLSLAGGSEQYF.

Comment on this clonotype: This may stem from a read error, because a much larger clone lies one nucleotide away. The rearrangement links TRBV6-4 to TRBJ2-1; 12 nucleotides match TRBD2. The DNA end favors TRBJ2-7, so the J call may be wrong. The germline gives CDR1 MRHNA, CDR2 SNTAGT. The CDR3 length is 15 residues. In nucleotides, the CDR3 is TGTGCCAGCAGTGAGGAGGGACTAGCGGGCAATGAGCAGTACTTC. Its translation: CASSEEGLAGNEQYF.

There are a few counts of this clonotype. The chain employs TRBV6-1 and TRBJ2-1, with D perhaps being TRBD1 or TRBD2 (6 bases each). Germline V gene sequence: CDR1 MNHNS, CDR2 SASEGT. CDR3 length equals 18 residues. Trimming stripped 2 bases from V and 0 bases from J, with 17 bases between. Here the CDR3 reads CASSEKSGALSSYNEQFF. The DNA of the CDR3 is TGTGCCAGCAGTGAAAAGTCGGGGGCCCTGAGCTCCTACAATGAGCAGTTCTTC.

This clonotype was counted once. The chain recombines TRBV6-1 with TRBJ2-3; D call uncertain. Trimming removed 4 bases from V and 2 bases from J, with 13 bases in between. Germline V gene lookup returns CDR1 MNHNS and CDR2 SASEGT. The CDR3 runs to 15 residues. The CDR3, as DNA: TGTGCCAGCAGTGGCCGGCCCCGAATCACAGATACGCAGTATTTT. This encodes CASSGRPRITDTQYF.

This chain connects TRBV6-1 to TRBJ2-1; D is perhaps TRBD2 (5 bases). The DNA matches TRBJ2-4 better at its end, which makes the J call doubtful. CDR3 length: 14 amino acids. From germline, CDR1 is MNHNS and CDR2 SASEGT. The CDR3 reads CASKGRGHGETQYF. CDR3 nucleotides: TGTGCCAGCAAGGGCCGGGGTCACGGAGAGACTCAGTACTTC.

In this sample, this clonotype turned up once. This chain joins TRBV27 and TRBJ2-1, with 12 bases fitting TRBD2. The CDR3 extends over 17 amino acids. Germline CDR1 reads MNHEY; CDR2 reads SMNVEV (reference sequence). V trimming: 3 bases; J trimming: 2 bases; junction bases outside the gene matches: 5. The CDR3 DNA is TGTGCCAGCAGTTTGGAGACTAGCGGGAGTACCTACAATGAGCAGTTCTTC. Residues: CASSLETSGSTYNEQFF.

The chain carries TRBV6-1 and TRBJ1-5, with TRBD1 as a possible D gene (6 bases). Germline CDR1 is MNHNS and CDR2 is SASEGT. The V and J ends lost 4 bases and 5 bases respectively, with 9 bases between them. The CDR3 loop spans 13 amino acids. For the CDR3, the DNA is TGTGCCAGCAGTGCAGGGGCTCATCAGCCCCAGCATTTT. This sequence encodes CASSAGAHQPQHF.

By its share, this clonotype is large. J is TRBJ2-2 and V is TRBV27, with 13 bases that match TRBD2. V dropped 10 bases and J dropped 0; count of bases not matched to a gene: 8. The germline V gene encodes CDR1 MNHEY and CDR2 SMNVEV (reference sequence). The CDR3 consists of 17 residues. This chain's CDR3 is CATRRGLAGTNTGELFF. DNA for the CDR3: TGTGCCACCCGGCGGGGACTAGCGGGGACGAACACCGGGGAGCTGTTTTTT.

Details on this clonotype: It may be a read error: a sequence one base away is much more abundant. The J gene is TRBJ2-1, the V gene TRBV27, with TRBD1 identical over 7 bases. This CDR3 spans 14 amino acids. CDR1 is MNHEY, CDR2 SMNVEV, per germline (reference sequence). V shed 5 bases, J shed 10 bases, and the junction held 11 bases outside the gene matches. CDR3 coding DNA: TGTGCCAGCAGTCGAGGGGGCGCCTTCCGCGAGCAGTTCTTC. Translated, it gives CASSRGGAFREQFF.

The V call is TRBV10-2, the J call TRBJ2-4; the D call may be TRBD1 or TRBD2 (5 bases each). Germline CDR1 is WSHSY and CDR2 is SAAADI. V gave up 9 bases and J gave up 12 bases, with 21 bases separating them. This CDR3 is 13 amino acids long. The CDR3 here is CARGLGGKSTQYF. The CDR3 nucleotides are TGCGCCAGGGGGCTAGGAGGCAAAAGTACTCAGTACTTC.

By share, this clonotype ranks as medium-sized. The J gene is TRBJ2-5, the V gene TRBV27; 10 bases fit TRBD1. Germline V gene sequence: CDR1 MNHEY, CDR2 SMNVEV (reference sequence). The CDR3 has 15 amino acids. The V gene end was trimmed by 4 bases and the J gene end by 5 bases; junction bases not matched to a gene: 7. The CDR3 coding sequence is TGTGCCAGCAGTTCGGACAGGGGGTATGGGGAGACCCAGTACTTC. Its translation is CASSSDRGYGETQYF.

This clonotype was found many times. This chain connects TRBV20-1 to TRBJ2-1; D unclear. CDR3 size: 11 residues. Trimming removed 5 bases at V and 8 bases at J, with 10 bases between. Germline lookup yields CDR1 DFQATT and CDR2 SNEGSKA (reference sequence). The CDR3 DNA follows: TGCAGTGCTGACCAAGCCTATGAGCAGTTCTTC. This translates into CSADQAYEQFF.